Listed below are T cell receptor beta chains from one sample, sequenced in a study of blood T cell repertoires in COVID-19. Only in-frame clones appear in the TCRdb table, and some are missing; sequencing was by immunoSEQ multiplex PCR. Found here are roughly 300,000 clones, about 82% of them singletons; the top ten hold around 1.5%. The sample consisted of peripheral blood. These receptors all stem from a woman in her forties or fifties with acute or convalescent COVID-19. The CDR3 runs from the conserved cysteine through the conserved F or W. D genes are given only for firm matches. A row's size may be missing; if present it is once, few, many or a size class.

V	J	D	size	CDR3	DNA
TRBV7-8	TRBJ2-3	TRBD2	once	CASSLERETSTDTQYF	TGTGCCAGCAGCTTGGAGCGGGAAACTAGCACAGATACGCAGTATTTT
TRBV5-1	TRBJ2-3	-	-	CASSLEGLEADTQYF	TGCGCCAGCAGCTTGGAAGGCCTGGAGGCAGATACGCAGTATTTT
TRBV6-5	TRBJ2-7	TRBD1	-	CASSQAGTGNYEQYF	TGTGCCAGCAGCCAAGCCGGGACAGGGAACTACGAGCAGTACTTC
TRBV4-2	TRBJ2-2	-	-	CASSLGDTGELFF	TGTGCCAGCAGCCTGGGAGACACCGGGGAGCTGTTTTTT
TRBV27	TRBJ1-2	TRBD1	-	CASSHKQGALGYTF	TGTGCCAGCAGTCACAAACAGGGGGCTTTAGGCTACACCTTC
TRBV6-6	TRBJ1-1	TRBD1	-	CASSYFGQATEAFF	TGTGCCAGCAGTTACTTCGGACAGGCCACTGAAGCTTTCTTT
TRBV15	TRBJ1-2	TRBD1	-	CATSRVPHRGRVGYTF	TGTGCCACCAGCAGAGTCCCACACAGGGGCCGGGTCGGCTACACCTTC
TRBV7-8	TRBJ1-6	-	-	CASSLSYNSPLHF	TGTGCCAGCAGCTTGAGTTATAATTCACCCCTCCACTTT
TRBV28	TRBJ2-3	TRBD2	-	CASSLRPWEGTQYF	TGTGCCAGCAGTTTACGACCTTGGGAGGGTACGCAGTATTTT
TRBV4-1	TRBJ2-5	TRBD1	once	CASSFRTGAETQYF	TGCGCCAGCAGCTTTCGGACAGGGGCCGAGACCCAGTACTTC
TRBV15	TRBJ2-2	TRBD2	-	CATSRDGQLASTGELFF	TGTGCCACCAGCAGAGATGGACAACTAGCGAGCACCGGGGAGCTGTTTTTT
TRBV9	TRBJ2-7	TRBD1	-	CASSVRTGSYEQYF	TGTGCCAGCAGCGTCAGGACAGGGAGCTACGAGCAGTACTTC
TRBV6-1	TRBJ1-2	-	-	CASSVVLGTLKERGYTF	TGTGCCAGCAGTGTAGTATTAGGGACACTTAAAGAACGTGGCTACACCTTC
TRBV27	TRBJ2-3	TRBD2	-	CASPTRGGRARDTQYF	TGTGCCAGCCCTACCAGGGGCGGGAGGGCCAGAGATACGCAGTATTTT
TRBV5-1	TRBJ2-7	-	once	CASRRGLSSYEQYF	TGCGCCAGCAGGCGGGGCCTGAGCTCCTACGAGCAGTACTTC
TRBV5-1	TRBJ1-4	-	-	CASSLAGATNEKLFF	TGCGCCAGCAGCTTGGCAGGCGCAACTAATGAAAAACTGTTTTTT
TRBV19	TRBJ2-2	-	few	CASSIMQGNTGELFF	TGTGCCAGTAGTATAATGCAGGGGAACACCGGGGAGCTGTTTTTT
TRBV5-4	TRBJ2-2	TRBD2	-	CASSSSSGRATGELFF	TGTGCCAGCAGCTCCTCTAGCGGGAGGGCTACCGGGGAGCTGTTTTTT
TRBV19	TRBJ1-2	-	-	CARIQGVSTDGYTF	TGTGCCAGAATACAGGGAGTAAGTACCGACGGCTACACCTTC
TRBV7-3	TRBJ2-3	TRBD2	-	CASSLAGEDTQYF	TGTGCCAGCAGCTTAGCGGGGGAAGATACGCAGTATTTT
TRBV3-1/TRBV3-2	TRBJ2-5	TRBD1	-	CASSQDLDRGKETQYF	TGTGCCAGCAGCCAAGATCTCGACAGGGGGAAGGAGACCCAGTACTTC
TRBV27	TRBJ1-6	TRBD1	-	CASSIYRGSPLHF	TGTGCCAGCAGCATTTACAGGGGTTCACCCCTCCACTTT
TRBV7-8	TRBJ2-7	-	-	CASGPAGRGYEQYF	TGTGCCAGCGGTCCCGCGGGGAGAGGCTACGAGCAGTACTTC
TRBV5-8	TRBJ2-7	TRBD1	many	CASSLRDSYEQYF	TGTGCCAGCAGCTTGAGGGACAGCTACGAGCAGTACTTC
TRBV5-1	TRBJ2-7	-	-	CASSVQGGLYEQYF	TGCGCCAGCAGCGTTCAGGGTGGCCTCTACGAGCAGTACTTC
TRBV11-2	TRBJ2-3	-	-	CASSLGLRDTQYF	TGTGCCAGCAGCTTAGGGCTGAGGGATACGCAGTATTTT
TRBV5-8	TRBJ2-3	-	-	CASSLGYRGTQYF	TGTGCCAGCAGCTTGGGGTATAGGGGTACGCAGTATTTT
TRBV4-1	TRBJ2-5	TRBD1	-	CASSQWQGDQETQYF	TGCGCCAGCAGCCAATGGCAGGGGGATCAAGAGACCCAGTACTTC
TRBV5-8	TRBJ1-6	TRBD1	once	CASSFFQGTALYNSPLHF	TGTGCCAGCAGCTTTTTTCAGGGGACAGCTCTCTATAATTCACCCCTCCACTTT
TRBV27	TRBJ2-5	TRBD1	-	CASSPQGAGETQYF	TGTGCCAGCAGTCCACAGGGGGCGGGGGAGACCCAGTACTTC
TRBV3-1/TRBV3-2	TRBJ1-1	-	-	CASSQGGSEAFF	TGTGCCAGCAGCCAAGGAGGTTCTGAAGCTTTCTTT